This TCR beta chain originates from a study of blood T cell repertoires in COVID-19. Looking at the study overall: Sites across the United States, Italy and Spain contributed samples from acute and convalescent COVID-19. Sample material is recorded as cDNA or gDNA derived from T cells, B-cell-depleted T cells, or PBMCs.

Original data processing: Amplification of reference gene primers was used by the study to estimate nucleated cell counts. The table came from immunoSEQ multiplex PCR; TCRdb's copy has only in-frame clones and leaves some out. The D gene and trimming were derived from the DNA, and the V and J assignments and clone size from that table. The table records approximately 240,000 clones, roughly 84% of them present only once. With 1 base removed from V and 2 bases from J, the gap between germline ends came to 8 bases. The CDR3 consists of 13 residues. Per the germline V gene, CDR1 is GTSNPN and CDR2 is SVGIG (reference sequence).

The V and J genes are TRBV30 and TRBJ1-1; no definite D call. The sequence came from a woman aged 60 to 75 with acute or convalescent COVID-19. What was sequenced was peripheral blood. The CDR3 protein is CAWSGSLNTEAFF. Here the CDR3 DNA reads TGTGCCTGGAGTGGCAGTTTAAACACTGAAGCTTTCTTT. The variable domain in full, with the rest retrieved from reference TRBV30 and TRBJ1-1, is SQTIHQWPATLVQPVGSPLSLECTVEGTSNPNLYWYRQAAGRGLQLLFYSVGIGQISSEVPQNLSASRPQDRQFILSSKKLLLSDSGFYLCAWSGSLNTEAFFGQGTRLTVV.